The TCR beta chain described here comes from a study of blood T cell repertoires in COVID-19. This CDR3 is 12 amino acids long. Germline V gives CDR1 SGDLS, CDR2 YYNGEE. Trimming cost V 4 bases and J 5 bases; bases outside gene matches: 0. Sequencing used immunoSEQ multiplex PCR; TCRdb keeps in-frame clones, though not all of them. The profile shows roughly 240,000 clones, 87% of them singletons. The sequence was obtained from a woman aged 25 to 39 with acute COVID-19. The V and J genes are TRBV9 and TRBJ2-1; 7 nucleotides match TRBD2. The sample comprised PBMCs or T cells enriched from blood (not recorded which). The CDR3 DNA sequence: TGTGCCAGCAGCAGCGGGAACAATGAGCAGTTCTTC. Protein product: CASSSGNNEQFF.